This T cell receptor (beta chain) was sequenced during a study of T-cell memory formation after mild COVID-19. Across the study: The two donors had largely donor-specific TCR clusters.

Germline lookup yields CDR1 SGHAT and CDR2 FQNNGV. The trim removed 5 bases at V and 3 bases at J, leaving 8 bases unmatched. The CDR3 has 15 residues. MiXCR was run by TCRdb on the 5' RACE reads, yielding one entry per CDR3 protein. The sample lists around 83,000 distinct CDR3 sequences, more than 20% occurring once. Sequences were obtained from PBMCs or a T cell subset sorted from them (not recorded which). This clonotype was obtained from a man younger than 35 who had mild COVID-19 (a few samples of this study predate the infection). Cell type and time point are not known. J is TRBJ2-7 and V is TRBV11-2; TRBD1 agrees at 9 bases. As DNA, the CDR3 is TGTGCCAGCAGCCCCACCGGACAGGGGCACTACGAGCAGTACTTC. Translated, it gives CASSPTGQGHYEQYF.